This entry lists 10 T cell receptor beta chains sequenced from one sample in a study of blood T cells in healthy people across ages. A sample-barcoded 5' primer and a J-beta primer mix were used in a second PCR of roughly 7 to 12 cycles. From the 5' RACE reads, TCRdb called clonotypes with MiXCR, one entry per CDR3 protein. The table includes roughly 1.4 million distinct CDR3 sequences, approximately 59% detected once. The sequencing sample was made of blood. These TCRs come from a man younger than 30 in good health.

This rearrangement joins TRBV20-1 to TRBJ2-1, with 9 bases aligning to TRBD2. V shed 4 bases, J shed 4 bases, and the junction held 8 bases outside the gene matches. CDR3 length: 15 amino acids. Germline values: CDR1 DFQATT, CDR2 SNEGSKA (reference sequence). The CDR3 DNA reads TGCAGTGCTACCATTAGCGGGAGCCCTTACAATGAGCAGTTCTTC. It codes for CSATISGSPYNEQFF.

This clonotype was seen a few times. The rearrangement uses TRBV29-1 and TRBJ1-2; D is possibly TRBD1 (5 bases). Germline lookup yields CDR1 SQVTM and CDR2 ANQGSEA. Trimming cost V 3 bases and J 4 bases, with 12 bases left between them. CDR3 size: 13 residues. The CDR3 nucleotides read TGCAGCGTTGATGGGGGTGGGGGCTATGGCTACACCTTC. Translating it yields CSVDGGGGYGYTF.

This clonotype turned up a few times. The chain uses TRBV29-1 and TRBJ2-7; TRBD1 aligns across 7 bases. Trimming took 6 bases from V and 2 from J; bases not matched to a gene: 10. Looked up from germline, CDR1 is SQVTM and CDR2 is ANQGSEA. This CDR3 spans 14 amino acids. The CDR3 DNA reads as TGCAGCGTGACCGGGACAGTGTATCCCTACGAGCAGTACTTC. This encodes CSVTGTVYPYEQYF.

The V gene is TRBV4-2, the J gene TRBJ2-1; a weak D match, TRBD2 (5 bases). There are 16 residues in the CDR3. Germline V gene sequence: CDR1 LGHNA, CDR2 YNFKEQ. V lost 0 bases, J lost 4 bases, and 13 bases lay in between. The CDR3 here is CASSQEIRAVYNEQFF. The CDR3 DNA follows: TGTGCCAGCAGCCAAGAAATTCGAGCGGTATACAATGAGCAGTTCTTC.

A note on this clonotype: A clone one base away is much larger, so this may be a read error. The CDR3 sequence is CASSTGGHTEAFF. As DNA, the CDR3 is TGTGCCAGCAGTACAGGGGGGCACACTGAAGCTTTCTTT. The chain carries TRBV6-1 and TRBJ1-1; TRBD1 matches 8 bases. The trim removed 5 bases at V and 3 bases at J, leaving 2 bases unmatched. Germline lookup yields CDR1 MNHNS and CDR2 SASEGT. The CDR3 runs to 13 residues.

This clonotype came up a few times. The rearrangement uses TRBV29-1 and TRBJ2-3, with D possibly called TRBD1 or TRBD2 (6 bases each). The CDR3 runs to 15 residues. Trimming took 2 bases from V and 2 from J, leaving 14 bases between them. Germline V gives CDR1 SQVTM, CDR2 ANQGSEA. The CDR3 DNA follows: TGCAGCGTTGAATGGGGTTGGGGGGCCACAGATACGCAGTATTTT. Translated: CSVEWGWGATDTQYF.

The chain employs TRBV6-6 and TRBJ1-4; D is ambiguous. Germline-derived CDR1 and CDR2 are MNHNY and SVGAGI (reference sequence). The length of the CDR3 is 13 residues. The V gene lost 7 bases and the J gene lost 6 bases, with 12 bases spanning the gap. The DNA of the CDR3 is TGTGCCAGCACGGCCTTCACTGATGAAAAACTGTTTTTT. It specifies CASTAFTDEKLFF.

The chain uses TRBV4-1 and TRBJ2-2; 8 bases map to TRBD2. The CDR3 extends over 18 amino acids. With 5 bases clipped from V and 4 bases from J, the junction kept 15 bases outside the gene matches. Germline values: CDR1 MGHRA, CDR2 YSYEKL. CDR3 nucleotide sequence: TGCGCCAGCAGCAGCCGGATGACGGGGGGGCAAATCACCGGGGAGCTGTTTTTT. Translated: CASSSRMTGGQITGELFF.

J is TRBJ2-7 and V is TRBV20-1; D unclear. CDR1 and CDR2 (germline): DFQATT, SNEGSKA (reference sequence). The CDR3 consists of 12 residues. V lost 3 bases and J lost 3, with 9 bases in between. CDR3 region: CSARVTNYEQYF. The DNA of the CDR3 is TGCAGTGCTAGGGTGACAAACTACGAGCAGTACTTC.

The genes are TRBV9 and TRBJ2-1; 9 bases are shared with TRBD2. Germline CDR1 is SGDLS and CDR2 is YYNGEE. The CDR3 consists of 15 residues. With V trimmed by 1 base and J by 4 bases, 3 bases remained unmatched. The CDR3 coding sequence is TGTGCCAGCAGCGTAATAGCGGGAGCGTACAATGAGCAGTTCTTC. This codes for CASSVIAGAYNEQFF. Complete variable domain (other parts from reference TRBV9 and TRBJ2-1): DSGVTQTPKHLITATGQRVTLRCSPRSGDLSVYWYQQSLDQGLQFLIQYYNGEERAKGNILERFSAQQFPDLHSELNLSSLELGDSALYFCASSVIAGAYNEQFFGPGTRLTVL.